The 26 T cell receptor beta chains reported below all come from one sample, sequenced in a study of breast tumors, draining lymph nodes, adjacent tissues. TCRdb ran MiXCR on the multiplex PCR reads and lists one entry per CDR3 protein. The sample holds 10,000 to 15,000 distinct CDR3 sequences, 35% to 40% seen once. Sequencing was done on a sample of breast tumor tissue. These TCRs come from a female donor with breast cancer. Some clones in this sample may be carry-over from other donors' samples.

This clonotype is medium-sized (0.01 to 0.1%). The chain recombines TRBV4-1 with TRBJ2-1, with TRBD2 identical over 7 bases. V shed 1 base and J 0 bases; nucleotides not matched to a gene: 6. Germline V gives CDR1 MGHRA, CDR2 YSYEKL. CDR3 length: 17 amino acids. In DNA, the CDR3 is TGCGCCAGCAGCCAAGGGACCGGGAGGAGCTCCTACAATGAGCAGTTCTTC. It is translated as CASSQGTGRSSYNEQFF.

Ten or more counts support this clonotype. J is TRBJ2-3 and V is TRBV7-9, with 10 bases fitting TRBD2. The germline CDR1 and CDR2 sequences are SEHNR and FQNEAQ (reference sequence). The CDR3 length is 16 residues. Trimming cost V 3 bases and J 5 bases; bases outside gene matches: 8. CDR3 bases: TGTGCCAGCAGCTTGGCCTTAGCGGGAGGATTAGATACGCAGTATTTT. This gives the protein CASSLALAGGLDTQYF.

By sample fraction, this clonotype is medium-sized. The rearrangement links TRBV20-1 to TRBJ2-7; TRBD2 agrees at 10 bases. J lost 5 bases, V lost 3 bases, and 10 bases had no gene match. The CDR3 contains 15 residues. Germline V gene sequence: CDR1 DFQATT, CDR2 SNEGSKA (reference sequence). The CDR3 nucleotides are TGCAGTGCTAGCAGTCTAGCGGGGGTTCGCGACGAGCAGTACTTC. Translated, it gives CSASSLAGVRDEQYF.

The sample holds many counts of this clonotype. The gene calls are TRBV5-1 and TRBJ2-5; TRBD1 might be the D (6 bases). This CDR3 is built from 15 residues. Per germline, CDR1 SGHRS and CDR2 YFSETQ. The V end was cut by 4 bases, the J end by 6 bases, with 19 bases between. The DNA of the CDR3 is TGCGCCAGCAGCACGATACAGGGTGGTCTTCAGACCCAGTACTTC. This sequence encodes CASSTIQGGLQTQYF.

This rearrangement joins TRBV6-4 to TRBJ1-2; the D gene is possibly TRBD1 (5 bases). The V end was cut by 11 bases, the J end by 8 bases, with 12 bases between. There are 10 residues in the CDR3. Germline V gene lookup returns CDR1 MRHNA and CDR2 SNTAGT. CDR3 nucleotides: TGTGCCGCGGGGGATGGAGGCTACACCTTC. Its translation is CAAGDGGYTF.

The chain combines TRBV5-4 with TRBJ2-2, with TRBD2 identical over 9 bases. The CDR3 spans 14 residues. Trimming took 10 bases from V and 6 from J; bases not matched to a gene: 10. CDR1 and CDR2 (germline): SGHNT, YYREEE (reference sequence). As DNA, the CDR3 is TGTGCCTCCAAGGCGCGGGAGGGCGCCGGGGAGCTGTTTTTT. Translating it yields CASKAREGAGELFF.

In this sample, this clonotype turned up many times. The chain recombines TRBV18 with TRBJ1-3; no definite D call. The V gene's germline CDR1 is KGHSH and CDR2 LQKENI. The V and J ends lost 0 bases and 0 bases respectively, with 9 bases between them. CDR3 length equals 16 residues. The CDR3 coding sequence is TGTGCCAGCTCACCACCGGGGAGGGCCTCTGGAAACACCATATATTTT. It encodes CASSPPGRASGNTIYF. The complete variable domain, with remaining parts taken from reference TRBV18 and TRBJ1-3, reads NAGVMQNPRHLVRRRGQEARLRCSPMKGHSHVYWYRQLPEEGLKFMVYLQKENIIDESGMPKERFSAEFPKEGPSILRIQQVVRGDSAAYFCASSPPGRASGNTIYFGEGSWLTVV.

This clonotype showed up many times. The V gene is TRBV6-1, the J gene TRBJ1-2; 7 bases are a match to TRBD1. The junction had 10 bases not matched to a gene; V was cut back by 8 bases and J by 1 base. The CDR3 runs 15 residues. The germline gives CDR1 MNHNS, CDR2 SASEGT. The CDR3 DNA sequence: TGTGCCAGCTCTGTAGACAGGGTGTTTAACTATGGCTACACCTTC. Protein: CASSVDRVFNYGYTF.

Concerning this clonotype itself: This could be a read error, since a much larger clone is one nucleotide away. The chain combines TRBV10-3 with TRBJ2-5, with D perhaps matching TRBD2 (5 bases). Germline loops: CDR1 ENHRY, CDR2 SYGVKD. The CDR3 contains 13 residues. The CDR3 bases are TGTGCCACCTCCGGGGTGGACCAAGGGACCCAGTACTTC. The encoded protein is CATSGVDQGTQYF.

The V call is TRBV5-1, the J call TRBJ1-2; possibly TRBD1 for D (6 bases). Between the trimmed V and J ends, which lost 0 bases and 2 bases, there was a span of 11 bases. This CDR3 has 15 amino acids. Per germline, CDR1 SGHRS and CDR2 YFSETQ. The CDR3 DNA follows: TGCGCCAGCAGCTTGGATATGCAGGGGAACTATGGCTACACCTTC. It translates to CASSLDMQGNYGYTF.

Ten or more counts support this clonotype. V gene TRBV7-9 combines with J gene TRBJ1-4; the match to TRBD1 covers 8 bases. The V gene end was trimmed by 5 bases and the J gene end by 7 bases; junction bases not matched to a gene: 9. Germline V CDR1 and CDR2: SEHNR, FQNEAQ (reference sequence). The CDR3 loop spans 15 amino acids. The CDR3 bases are TGTGCCAGCAGCCCCAGACAGGGGTTAGGTGAAAAACTGTTTTTT. This sequence encodes CASSPRQGLGEKLFF.

This clonotype was seen repeatedly, ten times or more. The chain joins TRBV7-3 to TRBJ2-1, with 10 positions matching TRBD2. Per germline, CDR1 SGHTA and CDR2 FQGTGA. The CDR3 contains 18 residues. V shed 2 bases and J 0 bases; nucleotides not matched to a gene: 7. CDR3 bases: TGTGCCAGCAGCTTATGGCCTAGCGGGGGTAGCTCCTACAATGAGCAGTTCTTC. Its translation: CASSLWPSGGSSYNEQFF.

This clonotype was seen repeatedly, ten times or more. The gene calls are TRBV6-1 and TRBJ2-7, with 8 bases identical to TRBD1. CDR1 and CDR2 (germline): MNHNS, SASEGT. With V trimmed by 4 bases and J by 2 bases, 4 bases remained unmatched. This CDR3 has 14 amino acids. The CDR3, as DNA: TGTGCCAGCAGTGGGACAGGGCCCACCTACGAGCAGTACTTC. Its protein product is CASSGTGPTYEQYF.

CDR3 bases: TGTGCCAGCAGGACCCCCCGGGGGGCCACAGATACGCAGTATTTT. Its protein product is CASRTPRGATDTQYF. The rearrangement uses TRBV6-6 and TRBJ2-3; tentative D call: TRBD2 (7 bases). The CDR3 runs 15 residues. Trimming took off 6 bases at V and 2 bases at J, with 15 bases between the two ends. Germline-derived CDR1 and CDR2 are MNHNY and SVGAGI (reference sequence).

In regard to this clonotype: A junction end diverges from the germline sequence, so it may reflect a read error. The gene calls are TRBV7-9 and TRBJ1-1; a weak D match, TRBD1 (6 bases). Germline V gives CDR1 SEHNR, CDR2 FQNEAQ (reference sequence). The CDR3 contains 17 residues. The CDR3 bases are TGTGCCAGCAGCTTAGGGTGGGGGGGGCCAGGGAACACTGAAGCTTCCTTT. The encoded protein is CASSLGWGGPGNTEASF.

This clonotype was counted many times. The chain uses TRBV28 and TRBJ1-4; TRBD1 matches at 7 bases. The CDR3 extends over 13 amino acids. Trimming at V came to 7 bases and at J to 2 bases, leaving 1 base not matched to a gene. Germline loops: CDR1 MDHEN, CDR2 SYDVKM. The CDR3 sequence: CASTGGTNEKLFF. The DNA of the CDR3 is TGTGCCAGCACAGGGGGGACTAATGAAAAACTGTTTTTT.

This clonotype is medium-sized. V gene TRBV4-1 combines with J gene TRBJ2-7; D might be TRBD2 (6 bases). This CDR3 is built from 16 residues. V was clipped by 1 base and J by 3 bases, with 16 bases between them. Germline V gene lookup returns CDR1 MGHRA and CDR2 YSYEKL. The CDR3 loop is CASSQGGINHNYEQYF. CDR3 bases: TGCGCCAGCAGCCAAGGCGGGATCAACCACAACTACGAGCAGTACTTC.

This clonotype was detected ten times or more. CDR3 coding DNA: TGTGCCAGCAAGTTCGCAGCGGGCCTGACCTACGAGCAGTACTTC. Translating it yields CASKFAAGLTYEQYF. The chain joins TRBV2 to TRBJ2-7; maybe TRBD2 (6 bases). V dropped 7 bases and J dropped 2 bases, with 18 bases sitting between them. The CDR3 covers 15 residues. Germline V gene lookup returns CDR1 SNHLY and CDR2 FYNNEI.

This clonotype was counted ten times or more. This sequence joins TRBV7-2 and TRBJ2-1; 8 bases align to TRBD2. Germline CDR1 SGHTA, CDR2 FQGNSA. The V segment lost 8 bases and the J segment 1 base; nucleotides outside the gene matches: 10. The CDR3 contains 16 residues. The CDR3 nucleotides are TGTGCCAGCTCCAGCGGGGGACCTAGGTCCTACAATGAGCAGTTCTTC. As protein: CASSSGGPRSYNEQFF.

The chain is built from TRBV5-6 and TRBJ2-7, with D possibly TRBD2 on 5 matching bases. CDR1 and CDR2 from the germline V gene are SGHDT and YYEEEE. The CDR3 covers 14 residues. V was shortened by 6 bases and J by 3 bases, with 16 bases between the two germline ends. This CDR3 is CASTSAGGIYEQYF. CDR3 DNA: TGTGCCAGCACCTCGGCGGGTGGCATCTACGAGCAGTACTTC. The whole variable domain, filled in from reference TRBV5-6 and TRBJ2-7, reads DAGVTQSPTHLIKTRGQQVTLRCSPKSGHDTVSWYQQALGQGPQFIFQYYEEEERQRGNFPDRFSGHQFPNYSSELNVNALLLGDSALYLCASTSAGGIYEQYFGPGTRLTVT.

This clonotype occurred many times. Germline and junction disagree at one end, which may indicate a read error. The V and J genes are TRBV20-1 and TRBJ2-3; a weak D match, TRBD2 (7 bases). There are 16 residues in the CDR3. CDR1 DFQATT and CDR2 SNEGSKA come from the germline V gene (reference sequence). CDR3 DNA sequence: TGCAGTGCCCGTGACGGGGGGCCCCGCCCCAGAGATACGCGGTATTTT. Translated: CSARDGGPRPRDTRYF.

In this sample, this clonotype turned up many times. V is TRBV20-1 and J is TRBJ2-5; TRBD2 matches at 10 bases. Germline loops: CDR1 DFQATT, CDR2 SNEGSKA (reference sequence). V trimming: 5 bases; J trimming: 3 bases; junction bases outside the gene matches: 9. The CDR3 covers 15 residues. The chain's CDR3 is CSAQREGFIEETQYF. The CDR3 bases are TGCAGTGCTCAGCGGGAGGGCTTTATAGAAGAGACCCAGTACTTC.

By its share, this clonotype is medium-sized (0.01 to 0.1%). The rearrangement uses TRBV24-1 and TRBJ2-5, with D perhaps matching TRBD1 (5 bases). The CDR3 covers 16 residues. Germline V lookup: CDR1 KGHDR, CDR2 SFDVKD. Trimming pared 5 bases from V and 1 base from J, leaving 16 bases between. The CDR3 loop is CATSATGQSSQETQYF. CDR3 DNA sequence: TGTGCCACCAGTGCTACCGGACAAAGCTCCCAAGAGACCCAGTACTTC.

To note about this clonotype: A clone one base away is much larger, so this may be a read error. The rearrangement uses TRBV10-3 and TRBJ2-4; tentative D call: TRBD2 (5 bases). Germline V gene sequence: CDR1 ENHRY, CDR2 SYGVKD. The CDR3 consists of 15 residues. The CDR3 sequence: CAISFDEGAVNIQHF. CDR3 bases: TGTGCCATCAGCTTCGATGAGGGAGCTGTAAACATTCAGCACTTC.

The rearrangement joins TRBV20-1 to TRBJ2-5; D is uncertain. Per the germline V gene, CDR1 is DFQATT and CDR2 is SNEGSKA (reference sequence). The CDR3 is 12 residues long. With 3 bases removed from V and 5 bases from J, the gap between germline ends came to 10 bases. In DNA form, the CDR3 reads TGCAGTGCTAGCCCGACGGTGGAGACCCAGTACTTC. It is translated as CSASPTVETQYF.

This clonotype is labeled as medium-sized (0.01 to 0.1%). The rearrangement joins TRBV24-1 to TRBJ2-5; D tentatively fits TRBD1 or TRBD2 (5 bases each). V lost 3 bases and J lost 4, with 20 bases in between. The length of the CDR3 is 17 residues. Germline CDR1 reads KGHDR; CDR2 reads SFDVKD. This CDR3 is CATSDPGGGQTLETQYF. Written as DNA, the CDR3 is TGTGCCACCAGTGATCCTGGTGGGGGTCAAACTTTAGAGACCCAGTACTTC.